A selection of T cell receptor beta chains follows, all from one sample in a study of cytomegalovirus exposure and HLA in healthy donors. Data came from immunoSEQ multiplex PCR; TCRdb stores just in-frame clones and leaves some out. Of over 150,000 clones detected, 73% appear once; the ten largest clones hold around 5%. The sequenced sample was PBMCs. Every receptor here comes from a young woman in good health and CMV-seropositive. Each CDR3 is given without its conserved first and last residue. A row's size may be missing; if present it is once, few, many or a size class.

j_call clone_size v_call cdr3_aa
TRBJ2-1 - TRBV7-3 ASSLRQGTYNEQF
TRBJ2-7 - TRBV7-8 ASLAGTGSYEQY
TRBJ2-1 - TRBV5-6 ASRIDRSPYEQF
TRBJ2-1 - TRBV6-5 ASTSQMYNEQF
TRBJ2-7 - TRBV29-1 SASQGAGYEQY
TRBJ2-1 - TRBV7-9 ASSSDTTLPGEQF
TRBJ1-1 - TRBV27 ASSRTGPHTEAF
TRBJ2-3 - TRBV4-3 ASSQDPASGAADTQY
TRBJ2-2 - TRBV11-3 ASSLVGGTNTGELF
TRBJ2-5 few TRBV9 ASSALSRTEETQY
TRBJ2-5 - TRBV5-4 ASSPAGAPHEAQY
TRBJ2-7 few TRBV25-1 ASSESAGISYEQY
TRBJ2-1 - TRBV28 ASSLFSGTTLPEQF
TRBJ2-1 - TRBV5-4 ASSLGSGGSYDEQF
TRBJ1-2 - TRBV15 ATSRDRAGPYGYT
TRBJ2-7 - TRBV6-4 ASSGTVSYEQY
TRBJ2-1 few TRBV5-1 ASSLERGNEQF
TRBJ1-5 - TRBV2 ASSTGNQPQH
TRBJ1-1 - TRBV19 ASSGQSMNTEAF
TRBJ2-7 - TRBV6-4 ASRTIAGPFYEQY
TRBJ1-2 once TRBV30 AWIQGGLNYGYT
TRBJ1-2 - TRBV9 ASSVEIEADNYGYT
TRBJ2-2 - TRBV2 ASSEARTRGGELF
- - TRBV9 ASSGPSGGEQY
TRBJ1-1 - TRBV4-3 ASSHTGGNTEAF
TRBJ1-3 - TRBV14 ASSQDVSSGNTIY
TRBJ2-1 - TRBV13 ASSARGAGYNEQF
TRBJ1-2 - TRBV5-1 ASSPRGTGALGYT
TRBJ2-2 once TRBV10-2 ATQQGVGTGELF
TRBJ1-5 once TRBV19 ASAGTGSNQPQH
TRBJ2-5 - TRBV14 ASSQELRGRRETQY
TRBJ2-5 - TRBV9 ASSRGQGLEQY
TRBJ1-2 few TRBV5-6 ASSWGRFTNYGYT
TRBJ2-1 - TRBV7-3 ASSRQGRGGNNEQF
TRBJ2-5 - TRBV7-3 ASSSVRLAQETQY
TRBJ2-3 few TRBV7-3 ASSLLGQSTDTQY
TRBJ2-5 - TRBV13 ASSLVSAGGHQETQY
TRBJ2-2 few TRBV30 AWSVPSGGRIFTGELF
TRBJ1-2 - TRBV2 ASSLNQGFNGYT
TRBJ1-2 - TRBV9 ASSTTGTAYGYT
TRBJ1-4 - TRBV7-9 ASSLGTEGEKLF
TRBJ1-1 - TRBV30 ACWTAMNTEAF
TRBJ1-2 - TRBV2 ASSEMGQAVINYGYT
TRBJ2-5 - TRBV4-1 ASSQEEGQETQY
TRBJ2-5 - TRBV9 ASSAASGQQETQY
TRBJ2-5 once TRBV11-2 ASSPTNRVRGEQY
TRBJ2-4 few TRBV5-6 ASSLSGSRNIQY